The 8 T cell receptor beta chains below were found in one sample sequenced in a study of blood T cell repertoires in COVID-19. Repertoires were generated with immunoSEQ multiplex PCR, while TCRdb's copy carries only in-frame clones and drops some. The sample shows roughly 150,000 clones, 80% of them seen only once. Sequenced material: peripheral blood. The receptors originated from a man aged 60 to 75 with acute or convalescent COVID-19.

The V and J genes are TRBV5-1 and TRBJ2-4, with D possibly matching TRBD1 (6 bases). The germline V gene encodes CDR1 SGHRS and CDR2 YFSETQ. The CDR3 is made up of 16 amino acids. The V end lost 4 bases, the J end lost 1 base, and 15 bases lay between the germline ends. The DNA for the CDR3 is TGCGCCAGCAGCCCCTCCGGACAGCTTGCCAAAAACATTCAGTACTTC. This gives the protein CASSPSGQLAKNIQYF. Supplemented by reference TRBV5-1 and TRBJ2-4, the full variable domain reads KAGVTQTPRYLIKTRGQQVTLSCSPISGHRSVSWYQQTPGQGLQFLFEYFSETQRNKGNFPGRFSGRQFSNSRSEMNVSTLELGDSALYLCASSPSGQLAKNIQYFGAGTRLSVL.

The J gene is TRBJ2-1, the V gene TRBV29-1; D is undetermined. The CDR3 totals 14 residues. Between the trimmed V and J ends, which lost 3 bases and 3 bases, there was a span of 12 bases. Per the germline V gene, CDR1 is SQVTM and CDR2 is ANQGSEA. The DNA of the CDR3 is TGCAGCGTTGAGGTAACCCGCAGCTACAATGAGCAGTTCTTC. It encodes CSVEVTRSYNEQFF.

The chain combines TRBV19 with TRBJ2-7; 7 nucleotides line up with TRBD1. This CDR3 comprises 16 residues. The V gene end was trimmed by 4 bases and the J gene end by 0 bases; junction bases not matched to a gene: 9. Germline V lookup: CDR1 LNHDA, CDR2 SQIVND (reference sequence). This CDR3 reads CASSTRGQEYSYEQYF. Here the CDR3 DNA reads TGTGCCAGTAGTACTAGAGGACAGGAATACTCCTACGAGCAGTACTTC.

The chain joins TRBV7-3 to TRBJ1-2, with a tentative D call TRBD1 (5 bases). Per the germline V gene, CDR1 is SGHTA and CDR2 is FQGTGA. The CDR3 extends over 13 amino acids. Trimming left V 1 base short and J 5 bases short, with 8 bases between. The CDR3 is CASSLSQGYGYTF. The CDR3 nucleotides are TGTGCCAGCAGCTTAAGTCAGGGATATGGCTACACCTTC.

The rearrangement uses TRBV2 and TRBJ2-4; 8 bases match TRBD2. Trimming at V came to 7 bases and at J to 3 bases, leaving 8 bases not matched to a gene. The germline V gene has CDR1 SNHLY and CDR2 FYNNEI. This CDR3 spans 15 amino acids. CDR3: CASTRRGAGKNIQYF. Here the CDR3 DNA reads TGTGCCAGCACAAGGCGGGGGGCGGGCAAAAACATTCAGTACTTC.

The CDR3 here is CASSVGGYYGYTF. Here the CDR3 DNA reads TGTGCCAGTAGTGTAGGAGGTTACTATGGCTACACCTTC. The chain joins TRBV19 to TRBJ1-2; no clear D. The length of the CDR3 is 13 residues. Germline V gene sequence: CDR1 LNHDA, CDR2 SQIVND (reference sequence). The V end lost 5 bases, the J end lost 3 bases, and 10 bases lay between the germline ends.

The rearrangement uses TRBV5-1 and TRBJ1-4; D unresolved. The CDR3 runs 13 residues. V was cut by 6 bases and J by 4 bases, with 10 bases left in between. CDR1 SGHRS and CDR2 YFSETQ come from the germline V gene. This CDR3 reads CASTPPLNEKLFF. Here the CDR3 DNA reads TGCGCCAGCACCCCCCCACTTAATGAAAAACTGTTTTTT. The entire variable domain, with the rest obtained from reference TRBV5-1 and TRBJ1-4, is as follows: KAGVTQTPRYLIKTRGQQVTLSCSPISGHRSVSWYQQTPGQGLQFLFEYFSETQRNKGNFPGRFSGRQFSNSRSEMNVSTLELGDSALYLCASTPPLNEKLFFGSGTQLSVL.

The rearrangement links TRBV7-2 to TRBJ2-5, with TRBD1 identical over 7 bases. The V gene's germline CDR1 is SGHTA and CDR2 FQGNSA. J was trimmed by 5 bases and V by 4 bases; bases with no gene match: 10. This CDR3 has 15 residues. The chain's CDR3 is CASSSDRDRWETQYF. Here the CDR3 DNA reads TGTGCCAGCAGCTCAGACAGGGATCGGTGGGAGACCCAGTACTTC.